These T cell receptor beta chains were read from a single sample in a study of regulatory T cells in long-lasting Graves disease. TCRdb processed the multiplex PCR reads anew with MiXCR; each CDR3 protein has one entry. The repertoire holds about 420,000 distinct CDR3 sequences, with about a sixth as singletons. These data also formed part of another study, on T cells in Graves' hyperthyroidism and ophthalmopathy.

The sequenced sample was peripheral blood mononuclear cells (PBMCs), obtained at new diagnosis, from a patient treated with antithyroid drugs. These receptors were collected from a woman aged 18-35 years with Graves disease. Each CDR3 is given with its conserved first and last residue. Fields, in order: D gene, clone size, J gene, V gene, CDR3 DNA, CDR3 protein. A D gene is named only where the DNA matches it firmly. Rows may omit the clone size; those that give it use once, few, many or a size class.

TRBD2	many	TRBJ2-1	TRBV20-1	TGCAGTGCTGCTAGCGGGAGTATATCCTACAATGAGCAGTTCTTC	CSAASGSISYNEQFF
-	few	TRBJ1-6	TRBV16	TGTGCCAGCAGCCAATCGCAGGGTAGTTCACCCCTCCACTTT	CASSQSQGSSPLHF
TRBD2	once	TRBJ2-3	TRBV7-9	TGTGCCAGCAGCTGGCGCATCGGACTAGCGGACGGGGGCACAGATACGCAGTATTTT	CASSWRIGLADGGTDTQYF
TRBD2	many	TRBJ2-3	TRBV7-2	TGTGCCAGCAGCTTAGCAGCGGGGAGCACAGATACGCAGTATTTT	CASSLAAGSTDTQYF
TRBD2	-	TRBJ2-1	TRBV24-1	TGTGCCACCAGTGATTTTTGGACTAGCGGGAGTCATGAGCAGTTCTTC	CATSDFWTSGSHEQFF
TRBD2	-	TRBJ2-5	TRBV5-1	TGCGCCAGCAGCTTGGCCACTAGCGCCCAAGAGACCCAGTACTTC	CASSLATSAQETQYF
-	-	TRBJ1-2	TRBV7-8	TGTGCCAGCAGCTCCCAAGGAGGGGGAAGCTATGGCTACACCTTC	CASSSQGGGSYGYTF
-	many	TRBJ1-1	TRBV4-1	TGCGCCAGCAGCCGGGAAGAGATGAACACTGAAGCTTTCTTT	CASSREEMNTEAFF
-	few	TRBJ1-1	TRBV9	TGTGCCAGCAGCGTAGGTTCAGGGGTTATGGACACTGAAGCTTTCTTT	CASSVGSGVMDTEAFF
TRBD1	-	TRBJ1-5	TRBV20-1	TGCAGTGCTCTAGGGACAGGCTCCCTGAGCAATCAGCCCCAGCATTTT	CSALGTGSLSNQPQHF
-	many	TRBJ1-5	TRBV6-1	TGTGCCAGCGGTCGAAGTGGGGAGGGCAATCAGCCCCAGCATTTT	CASGRSGEGNQPQHF
-	many	TRBJ2-1	TRBV27	TGTGCCAGCATATCCAGGGCTAACAATGAGCAGTTCTTC	CASISRANNEQFF
TRBD1	-	TRBJ2-7	TRBV30	TGTGCCTGGAGTGAGGACAGGGCCGACGAGCAGTACTTC	CAWSEDRADEQYF
-	few	TRBJ2-2	TRBV7-9	TGTGCCAGCAGCTTTCAGGTTAACACCGGGGAGCTGTTTTTT	CASSFQVNTGELFF
TRBD1	-	TRBJ2-6	TRBV28	TGTGCCAGCATTGGGACAGATACCTCTGGGGCCAACGTCCTGACTTTC	CASIGTDTSGANVLTF
TRBD2	-	TRBJ2-5	TRBV27	TGTGCCAGCAGACCGTTGACTAGCGGGAGAGAGACCCAGTACTTC	CASRPLTSGRETQYF
TRBD2	few	TRBJ2-1	TRBV6-1	TGTGCCAGCAGTACGGGGGGTGAGCAGTTCTTC	CASSTGGEQFF
-	few	TRBJ1-6	TRBV12-3/TRBV12-4	TGTGCCAGCAGTTTTGGGGACACATCACCCCTCCACTTT	CASSFGDTSPLHF
TRBD1	few	TRBJ2-1	TRBV19	TGTGCCAGTAGTATAGTTCAGGGGGCCAACTACAATGAGCAGTTCTTC	CASSIVQGANYNEQFF
TRBD2	few	TRBJ2-2	TRBV15	TGTGCCACCAGCAGAGGGCTAGCGGGGCCACGAGGGGCCGGGGAGCTGTTTTTT	CATSRGLAGPRGAGELFF
TRBD2	-	TRBJ2-1	TRBV6-1	TGTGCCAGCAGTACTAGCGGGAGGCTCAATGAGCAGTTCTTC	CASSTSGRLNEQFF
TRBD1	-	TRBJ2-5	TRBV3-1	TGTGCCAGCAAACCAACCGGGACAGGGGGAGAGACCCAGTACTTC	CASKPTGTGGETQYF
TRBD1	many	TRBJ1-6	TRBV20-1	TGCAGTGCTAGAAACCGGGACAGGGGTCTGAATTCACCCCTCCACTTT	CSARNRDRGLNSPLHF
TRBD1	-	TRBJ1-2	TRBV19	TGTGCCAGGATAGGGGGCTCCTCGCGATATGGCTACACCTTC	CARIGGSSRYGYTF
-	-	TRBJ2-5	TRBV7-9	TGTGCCAGCAGCTTGGCAGGGGGGATTGTAGAGACCCAGTACTTC	CASSLAGGIVETQYF
TRBD2	many	TRBJ2-1	TRBV28	TGTGCCAGCAGTCCACACAAGCTGGCGGGACTAGCGGCAAATGAGCAGTTCTTC	CASSPHKLAGLAANEQFF
-	many	TRBJ2-7	TRBV5-1	TGCGCCAGCAGCTTGGTTTCGTCCGCGTTCGCCTACGAGCAGTACTTC	CASSLVSSAFAYEQYF
-	-	TRBJ1-4	TRBV2	TGTGCCAGCTGGTGGCAGGAGGATAATGAAAAACTGTTTTTT	CASWWQEDNEKLFF
-	many	TRBJ2-7	TRBV7-9	TGTGCCAGCAGCTTAGCGACCAAGGCCTACGAGCAGTACTTC	CASSLATKAYEQYF
-	many	TRBJ2-2	TRBV30	TGTGCCTGGAGTGTACTTGGGGGCACCGGGGAGCTGTTTTTT	CAWSVLGGTGELFF
TRBD2	many	TRBJ2-3	TRBV28	TGTGCCAGCAGTTCTAGGACTAGCGGGATAGAGGATACGCAGTATTTT	CASSSRTSGIEDTQYF
-	-	TRBJ1-2	TRBV7-9	TGTGCCAGCAGCTTTAGTTCCTATGGCTACACCTTC	CASSFSSYGYTF
-	many	TRBJ2-1	TRBV7-6	TGTGCCAGCAGCCTCCGGGGGAGGCGGTACAATGAGCAGTTCTTC	CASSLRGRRYNEQFF
-	-	TRBJ2-2	TRBV6-6	TGTGCCAGCAGTTACTCGATGGGGGCCGGCCACGGGGAGCTGTTTTTT	CASSYSMGAGHGELFF
TRBD2	-	TRBJ2-2	TRBV4-3	TGCGCCAGCAGCCAAGACGTGCGCGGGAGAGAAACCGGGGAGCTGTTTTTT	CASSQDVRGRETGELFF
-	-	TRBJ2-5	TRBV6-5	TGTGCCAGCAGTTACTCTAGTTATGGAGAGACCCAGTACTTC	CASSYSSYGETQYF
-	many	TRBJ2-7	TRBV20-1	TGCAGTGCTAGAGGACAGGCCGCCTACGAGCAGTACTTC	CSARGQAAYEQYF
-	-	TRBJ2-4	TRBV20-1	TGCAGTGCTAGCTCCCTGCTTCGGGGGTTGGATTTCAAAAACATTCAGTACTTC	CSASSLLRGLDFKNIQYF
-	many	TRBJ2-5	TRBV7-6	TGTGCCAGCAGCTTAGGCCACAGAAGGGAGGAGACCCAGTACTTC	CASSLGHRREETQYF
-	many	TRBJ2-4	TRBV20-1	TGCAGTGCTAGAGAGCAGAGAAACATTCAGTACTTC	CSAREQRNIQYF
TRBD2	many	TRBJ2-5	TRBV28	TGTGCCAGCAGTCCCCGAGGTAGCGGGAGAGGTTCAGAGACCCAGTACTTC	CASSPRGSGRGSETQYF
-	-	TRBJ1-5	TRBV19	TGTGCCAGTAGTATGGGCAGGTCCTCTAATCAGCCCCAGCATTTT	CASSMGRSSNQPQHF
-	few	TRBJ1-6	TRBV12-3/TRBV12-4	TGTGCCAGCAGTTTAGGGGACGCCTATAATTCACCCCTCCACTTT	CASSLGDAYNSPLHF
-	many	TRBJ2-7	TRBV28	TGTGCCAGCAGTCCATATACAGGGTTGGCCGAGCAGTACTTC	CASSPYTGLAEQYF
-	-	TRBJ1-1	TRBV25-1	TGTGCCAGCAGTGAAATTGGGTCCTCACGGGTGGTTGCTTTCTTT	CASSEIGSSRVVAFF
TRBD1	many	TRBJ2-5	TRBV28	TGTGCCAGCAGCTTTGACAGGGGGCTTGAGACCCAGTACTTC	CASSFDRGLETQYF